The rows below give T cell receptor beta chains drawn from one sample of a study of blood T cell repertoires in COVID-19. Generated by immunoSEQ multiplex PCR, the TCRdb table keeps only in-frame clones and is missing some. The sample holds 150,000 to 200,000 clones, around 86% seen once. What was sequenced was peripheral blood. Receptor source: a man aged 60 to 75 with acute or convalescent COVID-19. Each CDR3 is given with its conserved first and last residue.

V gene | CDR3 protein
TRBV29-1 | CSVTIARQGYTF
TRBV11-1 | CASSSHLAGVGQFF
TRBV18 | CASSPQTGGGEPQHF
TRBV2 | CASSAGQGWNSPLHF
TRBV28 | CASTRGDYGYTF
TRBV27 | CASSFEGHEKLFF
TRBV18 | CASSPNGNQPQHF
TRBV28 | CASSFRGISYEQYF
TRBV6-6 | CASSSPGGVYEQYF
TRBV7-3 | CASSLPSGELFF